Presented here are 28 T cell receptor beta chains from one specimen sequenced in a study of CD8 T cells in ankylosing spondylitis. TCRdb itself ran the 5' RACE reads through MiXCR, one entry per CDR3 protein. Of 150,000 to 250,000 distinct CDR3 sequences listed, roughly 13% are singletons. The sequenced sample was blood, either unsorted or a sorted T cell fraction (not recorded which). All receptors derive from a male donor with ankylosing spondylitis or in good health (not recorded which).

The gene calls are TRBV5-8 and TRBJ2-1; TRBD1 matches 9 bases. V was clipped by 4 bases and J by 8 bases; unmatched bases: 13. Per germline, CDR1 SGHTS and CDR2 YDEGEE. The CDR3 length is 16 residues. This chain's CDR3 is CASSELVGDRDDEQFF. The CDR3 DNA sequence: TGTGCCAGCAGCGAGCTTGTTGGGGACAGGGATGATGAGCAGTTCTTC. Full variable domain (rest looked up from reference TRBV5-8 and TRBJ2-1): EAGVTQSPTHLIKTRGQQATLRCSPISGHTSVYWYQQALGLGLQFLLWYDEGEERNRGNFPPRFSGRQFPNYSSELNVNALELEDSALYLCASSELVGDRDDEQFFGPGTRLTVL.

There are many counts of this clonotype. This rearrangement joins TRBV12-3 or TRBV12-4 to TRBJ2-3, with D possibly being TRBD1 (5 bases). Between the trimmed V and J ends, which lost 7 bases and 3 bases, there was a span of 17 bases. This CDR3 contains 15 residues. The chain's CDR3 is CASKLKGIRTDTQYF. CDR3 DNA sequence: TGTGCCAGCAAACTGAAGGGGATTAGGACAGATACGCAGTATTTT.

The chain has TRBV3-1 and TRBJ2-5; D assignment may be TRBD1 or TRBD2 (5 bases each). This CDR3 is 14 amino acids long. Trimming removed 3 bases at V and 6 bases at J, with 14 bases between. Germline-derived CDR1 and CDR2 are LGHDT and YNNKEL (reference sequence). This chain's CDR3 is CASSHPMGVKTQYF. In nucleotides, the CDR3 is TGTGCCAGCAGCCACCCTATGGGGGTAAAGACCCAGTACTTC.

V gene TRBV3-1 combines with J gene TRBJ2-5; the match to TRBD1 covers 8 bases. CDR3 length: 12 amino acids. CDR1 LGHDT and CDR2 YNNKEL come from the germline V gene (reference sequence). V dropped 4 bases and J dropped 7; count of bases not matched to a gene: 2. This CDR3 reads CASSPDRGTQYF. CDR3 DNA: TGTGCCAGCAGCCCCGACAGGGGGACCCAGTACTTC.

The CDR3 spells CASSWGTRWYGYTF. CDR3 coding DNA: TGTGCCAGCAGTTGGGGGACACGCTGGTATGGCTACACCTTC. The rearrangement uses TRBV12-3 or TRBV12-4 and TRBJ1-2; maybe TRBD1 (6 bases). This CDR3 has 14 amino acids. The V gene lost 4 bases and the J gene lost 5 bases, with 14 bases spanning the gap.

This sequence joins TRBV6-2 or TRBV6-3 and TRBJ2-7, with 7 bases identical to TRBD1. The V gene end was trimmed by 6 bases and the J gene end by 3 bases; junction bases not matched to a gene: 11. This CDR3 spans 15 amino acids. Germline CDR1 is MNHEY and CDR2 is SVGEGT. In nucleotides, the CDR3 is TGTGCCAGCAGGATTAGGACAGGAAGGTACTACGAGCAGTACTTC. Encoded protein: CASRIRTGRYYEQYF.

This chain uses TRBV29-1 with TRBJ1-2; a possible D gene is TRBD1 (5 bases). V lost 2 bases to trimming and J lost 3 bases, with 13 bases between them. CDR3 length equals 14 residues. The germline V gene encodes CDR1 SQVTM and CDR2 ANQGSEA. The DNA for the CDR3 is TGCAGCGTTGAAAATCCAGGGAGGCACTATGGCTACACCTTC. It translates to CSVENPGRHYGYTF.

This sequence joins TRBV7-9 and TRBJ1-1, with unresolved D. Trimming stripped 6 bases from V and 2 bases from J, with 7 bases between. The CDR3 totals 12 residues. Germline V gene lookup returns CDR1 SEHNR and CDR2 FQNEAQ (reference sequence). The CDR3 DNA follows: TGTGCCAGCAGGGTTAGTAACACTGAAGCTTTCTTT. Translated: CASRVSNTEAFF. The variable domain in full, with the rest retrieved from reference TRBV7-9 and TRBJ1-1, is DTGVSQNPRHKITKRGQNVTFRCDPISEHNRLYWYRQTLGQGPEFLTYFQNEAQLEKSRLLSDRFSAERPKGSFSTLEIQRTEQGDSAMYLCASRVSNTEAFFGQGTRLTVV.

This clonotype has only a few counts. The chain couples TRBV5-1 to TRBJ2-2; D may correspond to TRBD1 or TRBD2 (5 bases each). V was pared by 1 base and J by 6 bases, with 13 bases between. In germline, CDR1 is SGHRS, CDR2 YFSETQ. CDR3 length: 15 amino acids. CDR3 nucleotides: TGCGCCAGCAGCTTGTGGGTTGAGGGGCCCGGGGAGCTGTTTTTT. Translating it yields CASSLWVEGPGELFF. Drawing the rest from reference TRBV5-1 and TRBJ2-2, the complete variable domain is KAGVTQTPRYLIKTRGQQVTLSCSPISGHRSVSWYQQTPGQGLQFLFEYFSETQRNKGNFPGRFSGRQFSNSRSEMNVSTLELGDSALYLCASSLWVEGPGELFFGEGSRLTVL.

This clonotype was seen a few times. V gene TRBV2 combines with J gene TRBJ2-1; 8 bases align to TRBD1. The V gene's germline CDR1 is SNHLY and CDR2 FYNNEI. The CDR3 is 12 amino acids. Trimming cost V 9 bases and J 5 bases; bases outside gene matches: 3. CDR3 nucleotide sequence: TGTGCCAGACGACAGGGGAACAATGAGCAGTTCTTC. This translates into CARRQGNNEQFF. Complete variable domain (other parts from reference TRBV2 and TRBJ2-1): EPEVTQTPSHQVTQMGQEVILRCVPISNHLYFYWYRQILGQKVEFLVSFYNNEISEKSEIFDDQFSVERPDGSNFTLKIRSTKLEDSAMYFCARRQGNNEQFFGPGTRLTVL.

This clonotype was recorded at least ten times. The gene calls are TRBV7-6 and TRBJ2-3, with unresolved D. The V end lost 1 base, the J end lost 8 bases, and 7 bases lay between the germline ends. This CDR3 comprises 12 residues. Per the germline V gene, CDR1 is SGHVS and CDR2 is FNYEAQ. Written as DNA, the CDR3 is TGTGCCAGCAGCTTAGTCCCCGTTACGCAGTATTTT. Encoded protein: CASSLVPVTQYF.

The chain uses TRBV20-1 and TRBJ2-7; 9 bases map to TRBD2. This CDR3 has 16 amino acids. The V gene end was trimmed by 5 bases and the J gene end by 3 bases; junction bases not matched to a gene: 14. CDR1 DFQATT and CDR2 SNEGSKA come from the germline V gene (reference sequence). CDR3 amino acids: CSAVDRTGTSFYEQYF. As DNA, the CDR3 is TGCAGTGCTGTTGACAGGACCGGGACTAGCTTCTACGAGCAGTACTTC.

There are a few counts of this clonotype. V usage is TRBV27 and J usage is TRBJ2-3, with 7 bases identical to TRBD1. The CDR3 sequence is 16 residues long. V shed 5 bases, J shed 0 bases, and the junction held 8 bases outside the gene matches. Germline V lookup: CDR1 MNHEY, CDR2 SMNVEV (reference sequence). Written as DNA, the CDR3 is TGTGCCAGCAGTCCTAGGACAGGCTTTAGCACAGATACGCAGTATTTT. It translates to CASSPRTGFSTDTQYF.

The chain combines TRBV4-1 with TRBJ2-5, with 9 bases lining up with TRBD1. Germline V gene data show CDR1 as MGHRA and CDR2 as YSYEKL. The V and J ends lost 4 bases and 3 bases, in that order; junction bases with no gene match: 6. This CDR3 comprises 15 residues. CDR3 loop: CASSPFTGGEETQYF. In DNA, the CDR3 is TGCGCCAGCAGCCCCTTTACAGGGGGCGAAGAGACCCAGTACTTC.

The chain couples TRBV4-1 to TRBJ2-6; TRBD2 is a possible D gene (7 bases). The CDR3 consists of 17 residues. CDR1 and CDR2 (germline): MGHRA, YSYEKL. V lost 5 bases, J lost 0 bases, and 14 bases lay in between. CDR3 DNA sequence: TGCGCCAGCAGCGGGGGGGGGGCGGTCTCTGGGGCCAACGTCCTGACTTTC. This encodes CASSGGGAVSGANVLTF.

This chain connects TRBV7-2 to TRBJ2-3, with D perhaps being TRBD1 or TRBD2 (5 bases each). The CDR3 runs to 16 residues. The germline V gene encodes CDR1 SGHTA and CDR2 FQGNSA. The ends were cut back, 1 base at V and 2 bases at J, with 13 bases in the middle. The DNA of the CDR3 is TGTGCCAGCAGCTTAGGGGGGTACCCCCCCACAGATACGCAGTATTTT. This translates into CASSLGGYPPTDTQYF.

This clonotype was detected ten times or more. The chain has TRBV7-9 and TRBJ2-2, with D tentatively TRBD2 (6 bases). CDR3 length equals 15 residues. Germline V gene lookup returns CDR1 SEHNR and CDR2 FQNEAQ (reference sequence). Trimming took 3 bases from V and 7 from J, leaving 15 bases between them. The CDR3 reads CASSFIAVLDGELFF. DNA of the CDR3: TGTGCCAGCAGCTTTATAGCGGTCCTTGACGGGGAGCTGTTTTTT.

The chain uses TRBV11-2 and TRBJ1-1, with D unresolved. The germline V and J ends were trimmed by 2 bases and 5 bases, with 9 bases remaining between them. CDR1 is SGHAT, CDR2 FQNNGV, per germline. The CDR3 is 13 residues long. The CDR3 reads CASSLWSSTEAFF. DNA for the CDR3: TGTGCCAGCAGCTTATGGTCGTCGACTGAAGCTTTCTTT.

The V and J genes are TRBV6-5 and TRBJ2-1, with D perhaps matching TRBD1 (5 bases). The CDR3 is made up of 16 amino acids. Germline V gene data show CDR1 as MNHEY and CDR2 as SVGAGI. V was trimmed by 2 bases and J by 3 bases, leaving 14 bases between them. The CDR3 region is CASSYPNRLGYNEQFF. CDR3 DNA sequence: TGTGCCAGCAGTTACCCTAACAGGTTAGGCTACAATGAGCAGTTCTTC.

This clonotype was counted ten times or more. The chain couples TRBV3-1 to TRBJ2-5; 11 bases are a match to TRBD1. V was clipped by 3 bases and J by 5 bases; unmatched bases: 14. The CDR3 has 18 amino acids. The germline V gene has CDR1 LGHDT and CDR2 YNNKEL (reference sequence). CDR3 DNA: TGTGCCAGCAGCCAGCGGGGGACCGGGACAGGGGGACGGGAGACCCAGTACTTC. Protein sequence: CASSQRGTGTGGRETQYF.

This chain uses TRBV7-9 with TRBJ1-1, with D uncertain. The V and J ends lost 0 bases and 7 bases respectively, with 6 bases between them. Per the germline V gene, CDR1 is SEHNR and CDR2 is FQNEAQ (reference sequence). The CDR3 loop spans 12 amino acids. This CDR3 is CASSLAGNEAFF. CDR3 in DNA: TGTGCCAGCAGCTTAGCAGGGAATGAAGCTTTCTTT.

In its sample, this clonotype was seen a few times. The CDR3 here is CASSVGLAGYNEQFF. The CDR3 DNA sequence: TGTGCCAGCAGCGTAGGACTAGCGGGCTACAATGAGCAGTTCTTC. The V call is TRBV9, the J call TRBJ2-1, with TRBD2 matching 10 bases. Germline V gene sequence: CDR1 SGDLS, CDR2 YYNGEE. Trimming cost V 0 bases and J 3 bases; bases outside gene matches: 0. The CDR3 is 15 amino acids. The complete variable domain, with remaining parts taken from reference TRBV9 and TRBJ2-1, reads DSGVTQTPKHLITATGQRVTLRCSPRSGDLSVYWYQQSLDQGLQFLIQYYNGEERAKGNILERFSAQQFPDLHSELNLSSLELGDSALYFCASSVGLAGYNEQFFGPGTRLTVL.

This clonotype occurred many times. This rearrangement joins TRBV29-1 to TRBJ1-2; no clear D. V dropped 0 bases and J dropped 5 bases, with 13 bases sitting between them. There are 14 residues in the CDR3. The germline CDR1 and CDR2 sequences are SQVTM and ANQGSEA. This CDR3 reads CSVEDEEESYGYTF. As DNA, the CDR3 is TGCAGCGTTGAAGATGAGGAGGAGAGTTATGGCTACACCTTC.

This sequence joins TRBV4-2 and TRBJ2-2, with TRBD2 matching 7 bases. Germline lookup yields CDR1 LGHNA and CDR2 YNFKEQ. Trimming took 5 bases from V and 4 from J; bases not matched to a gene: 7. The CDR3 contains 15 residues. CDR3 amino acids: CASSTTGGGTGELFF. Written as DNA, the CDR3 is TGTGCCAGCAGCACGACGGGGGGTGGCACCGGGGAGCTGTTTTTT.

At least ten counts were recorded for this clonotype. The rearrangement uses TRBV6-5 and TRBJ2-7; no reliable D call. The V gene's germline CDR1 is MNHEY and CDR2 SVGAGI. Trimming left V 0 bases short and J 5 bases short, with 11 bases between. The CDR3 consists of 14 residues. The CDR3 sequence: CASSYSLGDDEQYF. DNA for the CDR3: TGTGCCAGCAGTTACTCCTTAGGAGACGACGAGCAGTACTTC.

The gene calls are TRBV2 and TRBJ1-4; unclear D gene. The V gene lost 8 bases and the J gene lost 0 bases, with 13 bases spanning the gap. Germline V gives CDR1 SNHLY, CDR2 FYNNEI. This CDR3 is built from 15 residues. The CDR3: CASGLRTATNEKLFF. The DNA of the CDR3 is TGTGCCAGCGGACTCAGGACGGCAACTAATGAAAAACTGTTTTTT.

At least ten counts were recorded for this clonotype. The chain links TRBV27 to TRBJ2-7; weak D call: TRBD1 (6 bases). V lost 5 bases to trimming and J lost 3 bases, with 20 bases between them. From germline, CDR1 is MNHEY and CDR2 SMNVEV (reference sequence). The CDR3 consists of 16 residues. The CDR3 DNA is TGTGCCAGCAGTCCCTTCCCCTTGAGGGGGAGCTACGAGCAGTACTTC. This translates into CASSPFPLRGSYEQYF.

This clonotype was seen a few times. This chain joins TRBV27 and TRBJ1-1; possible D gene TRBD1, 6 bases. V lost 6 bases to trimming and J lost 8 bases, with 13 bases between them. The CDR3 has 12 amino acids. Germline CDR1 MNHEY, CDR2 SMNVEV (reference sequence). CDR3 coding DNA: TGTGCCAGCAGCGGGACATCTAAAGAAGCTTTCTTT. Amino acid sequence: CASSGTSKEAFF.